One and the same sample provided the 25 T cell receptor beta chains below, sequenced in a study of T cell repertoires in cytomegalovirus infection (dated by TCRdb to between 2017 and 2020). The instrument was an Illumina HiSeq 1500. The public reads were reprocessed in TCRdb via fastp at Q25 and MiXCR, keeping in-frame beta chains. Here each entry gathers all rows of one CDR3 protein and keeps the most common genes and DNA. Recorded for this sample are approximately 500,000 distinct CDR3 sequences; about 15% of them occurred a single time. More than 20% of the sample belongs to the ten largest clones. The specimen sequenced was CD8+ T cells from PBMCs. The receptor set was obtained from a human donor in good health (CMV status not recorded). Some clones in this sample may be carry-over from other donors' samples.

The table lists this clonotype with a few counts. This sequence joins TRBV18 and TRBJ2-7; D unclear. The CDR3 loop spans 13 amino acids. Germline lookup yields CDR1 KGHSH and CDR2 LQKENI. The V and J ends lost 2 bases and 2 bases respectively, with 7 bases between them. The CDR3 sequence is CASSPDTAYEQYF. The CDR3 nucleotides are TGTGCCAGCTCACCAGACACCGCCTACGAGCAGTACTTC.

This clonotype has just a few counts. This chain joins TRBV6-5 and TRBJ1-6; D not resolved. V dropped 5 bases and J dropped 2 bases, with 13 bases sitting between them. Germline assignment: CDR1 MNHEY and CDR2 SVGAGI. There are 16 residues in the CDR3. CDR3 in DNA: TGTGCCAGCAGTCCTGGGTCCCCGGCCTATAATTCACCCCTCCACTTT. It encodes CASSPGSPAYNSPLHF.

There are many counts of this clonotype. The chain has TRBV7-3 and TRBJ1-1; a possible D gene is TRBD1 (5 bases). CDR3 length: 14 residues. Per germline, CDR1 SGHTA and CDR2 FQGTGA. V was trimmed by 5 bases and J by 6 bases, leaving 16 bases between them. In nucleotides, the CDR3 is TGTGCCAGCAGCCCGCTCCCCGGGGCCCCTGAAGCTTTCTTT. It yields the protein CASSPLPGAPEAFF.

This clonotype came up many times. The DNA of the CDR3 is TGTGCCAGCAGCATCGGGACCCCAAGGGGCACCGGGGAGCTGTTTTTT. Encoded protein: CASSIGTPRGTGELFF. V gene TRBV7-3 combines with J gene TRBJ2-2, with D tentatively TRBD1 or TRBD2 (5 bases each). This CDR3 has 16 amino acids. The V end was cut by 5 bases, the J end by 4 bases, with 17 bases between. Looked up from germline, CDR1 is SGHTA and CDR2 is FQGTGA.

This clonotype appeared a few times. The CDR3 DNA sequence: TGTGCCAGCAGTTACGGGACAGGGGGAGCCGAGCAGTACTTC. This codes for CASSYGTGGAEQYF. The chain links TRBV6-2 or TRBV6-3 to TRBJ2-7; 11 bases align to TRBD1. CDR1 and CDR2 from the germline V gene are MNHEY and SVGEGT. Unmatched junction bases numbered 3, after V lost 2 bases and J lost 6 bases. This CDR3 spans 14 amino acids.

The sample holds many counts of this clonotype. V usage is TRBV7-8 and J usage is TRBJ2-1; the D gene is possibly TRBD2 (5 bases). The CDR3 runs 14 residues. Germline V gene data show CDR1 as SGHVS and CDR2 as FQNEAQ. V was clipped by 1 base and J by 7 bases, with 11 bases between them. The CDR3 coding sequence is TGTGCCAGCAGCTTAGGGGGTAGCGATAATGAGCAGTTCTTC. Amino acid sequence: CASSLGGSDNEQFF.

The V gene is TRBV5-1, the J gene TRBJ2-3; no firm D call. This CDR3 spans 16 amino acids. Per the germline V gene, CDR1 is SGHRS and CDR2 is YFSETQ. The V and J ends lost 2 bases and 1 base respectively, with 14 bases between them. The DNA for the CDR3 is TGCGCCAGCAGCTTCCCACATTGGGATGGCACAGATACGCAGTATTTT. This gives the protein CASSFPHWDGTDTQYF.

This clonotype was detected many times. This chain connects TRBV2 to TRBJ2-1, with D hard to call. Germline V gene data show CDR1 as SNHLY and CDR2 as FYNNEI. The CDR3 has 12 residues. Trimming pared 11 bases from V and 5 bases from J, leaving 13 bases between. The CDR3 loop reads CARGGPNNEQFF. CDR3 nucleotides: TGTGCCCGCGGCGGCCCAAACAATGAGCAGTTCTTC.

The J gene is TRBJ2-7, the V gene TRBV27; no definite D call. V was cut by 4 bases and J by 6 bases, with 10 bases left in between. Per germline, CDR1 MNHEY and CDR2 SMNVEV (reference sequence). The CDR3 loop spans 12 amino acids. The CDR3, as DNA: TGTGCCAGCAGTTCCGATTCGCGCGAGCAGTACTTC. It translates to CASSSDSREQYF.

The chain combines TRBV20-1 with TRBJ2-1; 13 bases fit TRBD2. J gave up 4 bases and V 2 bases, and 8 bases lay outside the gene matches. Germline loops: CDR1 DFQATT, CDR2 SNEGSKA (reference sequence). The CDR3 covers 17 residues. The CDR3 sequence: CSARLFPGLAGYNEQFF. CDR3 DNA sequence: TGCAGTGCTAGACTCTTCCCGGGACTAGCGGGGTACAATGAGCAGTTCTTC.

This clonotype was seen more than once but under ten times. V and J are TRBV28 and TRBJ1-6; 9 nucleotides match TRBD1. V shed 6 bases, J shed 11 bases, and the junction held 8 bases outside the gene matches. The CDR3 consists of 14 residues. Germline-derived CDR1 and CDR2 are MDHEN and SYDVKM. In nucleotides, the CDR3 is TGTGCCAGCAGCACCGGGACAGGGTATACACCCCTCCACTTT. This gives the protein CASSTGTGYTPLHF.

This clonotype appeared a single time. The chain couples TRBV5-1 to TRBJ1-1, with 7 nucleotides matching TRBD1. CDR1 SGHRS and CDR2 YFSETQ come from the germline V gene. This CDR3 is 15 amino acids long. Trimming took 0 bases from V and 4 from J; bases not matched to a gene: 6. The CDR3 region has the DNA TGCGCCAGCAGCTTGGACCAGGGGGAGATCACTGAAGCTTTCTTT. The encoded protein is CASSLDQGEITEAFF.

The chain carries TRBV6-5 and TRBJ2-1; TRBD1 matches at 8 bases. CDR3 size: 11 residues. Trimming at V came to 5 bases and at J to 13 bases, leaving 4 bases not matched to a gene. Germline V gene lookup returns CDR1 MNHEY and CDR2 SVGAGI. The CDR3 here is CASSAQGEQFF. The CDR3 nucleotides are TGTGCCAGCAGTGCACAGGGGGAACAGTTCTTC.

This clonotype was observed a few times. The chain uses TRBV27 and TRBJ2-7; 8 bases are a match to TRBD1. The CDR3 is 13 amino acids. CDR1 and CDR2 from the germline V gene are MNHEY and SMNVEV (reference sequence). J gave up 2 bases and V 5 bases, and 2 bases lay outside the gene matches. CDR3 loop: CASSGQGPYEQYF. In DNA form, the CDR3 reads TGTGCCAGCAGTGGACAGGGACCCTACGAGCAGTACTTC.

To note about this clonotype: Possible read error: a much larger clone is one base away. The chain uses TRBV11-2 and TRBJ1-1; perhaps TRBD1 as D (6 bases). CDR1 is SGHAT and CDR2 is FQNNGV in the germline V gene. This CDR3 contains 15 residues. The V gene lost 1 base and the J gene lost 9 bases, with 18 bases spanning the gap. The CDR3 is CASSLVAGETTKAFF. In DNA form, the CDR3 reads TGTGCCAGCAGCTTAGTGGCAGGGGAGACGACTAAAGCTTTCTTT.

A word on this clonotype: Being one base from a much bigger clone, this may be a read error. The chain combines TRBV7-6 with TRBJ1-1, with 8 bases identical to TRBD1. This CDR3 is built from 15 residues. With V trimmed by 2 bases and J by 7 bases, 9 bases remained unmatched. The germline CDR1 and CDR2 sequences are SGHVS and FNYEAQ. CDR3 sequence (DNA): TGTGCCAGCAGCTTACCGTACAGGGGGGAAGTTGAAGCTTTCTTT. It translates to CASSLPYRGEVEAFF.

This clonotype was seen a handful of times. The genes are TRBV14 and TRBJ1-2, with 8 bases that match TRBD1. This CDR3 has 16 residues. After removal of 5 bases from V and 6 bases from J, the junction contained 14 bases not matched to a gene. Germline assignment: CDR1 SGHDN and CDR2 FVKESK. The CDR3 region is CASSTRIRTGRDGYTF. In DNA form, the CDR3 reads TGTGCCAGCAGCACTCGCATAAGGACAGGGCGCGATGGCTACACCTTC.

This clonotype has at least ten counts. The CDR3 nucleotides read TGTGCCAGCAGAGAACAGGGATCTCCGGATCAGCCCCAGCATTTT. Translating gives CASREQGSPDQPQHF. The chain carries TRBV2 and TRBJ1-5, with D tentatively TRBD1 (6 bases). The CDR3 totals 15 residues. Trimming took off 6 bases at V and 5 bases at J, with 17 bases between the two ends. Germline CDR1 is SNHLY and CDR2 is FYNNEI.

Many counts were recorded for this clonotype. The chain carries TRBV20-1 and TRBJ2-3; TRBD2 is a possible D gene (5 bases). The CDR3 length is 15 residues. The germline gives CDR1 DFQATT, CDR2 SNEGSKA (reference sequence). The V end lost 0 bases, the J end lost 3 bases, and 13 bases lay between the germline ends. CDR3 in DNA: TGCAGTGCTAGAGAACCTTTCGGGGAAACAGATACGCAGTATTTT. Protein product: CSAREPFGETDTQYF.

The CDR3 region is CASSQTGTGGVEQYF. The CDR3 nucleotides read TGTGCCAGCAGCCAAACTGGGACAGGGGGCGTCGAGCAGTACTTC. The V and J genes are TRBV7-9 and TRBJ2-7; 12 positions agree with TRBD1. This CDR3 is built from 15 residues. V lost 5 bases to trimming and J lost 6 bases; unmatched junction nucleotides: 8. Germline CDR1 reads SEHNR; CDR2 reads FQNEAQ (reference sequence).

This clonotype was seen only a few times. V gene TRBV7-9 combines with J gene TRBJ2-5; a weak D match, TRBD2 (5 bases). CDR1 is SEHNR, CDR2 FQNEAQ, per germline (reference sequence). Trimming took off 0 bases at V and 0 bases at J, with 8 bases between the two ends. The CDR3 runs 15 residues. CDR3 loop: CASSLASANQETQYF. The CDR3 coding sequence is TGTGCCAGCAGCTTAGCTAGCGCCAACCAAGAGACCCAGTACTTC.

This clonotype occurred many times. The V call is TRBV7-8, the J call TRBJ2-7, with D possibly called TRBD1 or TRBD2 (6 bases each). The CDR3 covers 17 residues. Germline V lookup: CDR1 SGHVS, CDR2 FQNEAQ. With 6 bases removed from V and 2 bases from J, the gap between germline ends came to 23 bases. The CDR3 DNA follows: TGTGCCAGCAGTTCAAAGGGGGGCCACCAGTACCCCTACGAGCAGTACTTC. Translated: CASSSKGGHQYPYEQYF.

This clonotype occurred many times. The chain employs TRBV27 and TRBJ2-7, with TRBD1 matching 7 bases. Germline CDR1 MNHEY, CDR2 SMNVEV (reference sequence). The CDR3 runs to 14 residues. The V and J ends lost 5 bases and 4 bases, in that order; junction bases with no gene match: 8. The CDR3 region is CASSLTQGQYEQYF. The CDR3 nucleotides read TGTGCCAGCAGTCTAACCCAGGGACAGTACGAGCAGTACTTC.

This clonotype was seen ten or more times. This rearrangement joins TRBV5-6 to TRBJ2-5, with D possibly being TRBD1 (6 bases). CDR3 length: 15 amino acids. V lost 4 bases, J lost 5 bases, and 18 bases lay in between. Germline CDR1 is SGHDT and CDR2 is YYEEEE. CDR3 in amino acids: CASSRNREFYETQYF. The CDR3 bases are TGTGCCAGCAGCCGAAACAGGGAGTTCTACGAGACCCAGTACTTC.

This clonotype was picked up a small number of times. This chain joins TRBV20-1 and TRBJ1-3; D uncertain. Looked up from germline, CDR1 is DFQATT and CDR2 is SNEGSKA (reference sequence). V gave up 2 bases and J gave up 0 bases, with 17 bases separating them. The CDR3 spans 17 residues. Written as DNA, the CDR3 is TGCAGTGCTAGAACATCCGTCCGGGATAGCTCTGGAAACACCATATATTTT. Translated: CSARTSVRDSSGNTIYF.